The 24 T cell receptor beta chains listed next were all sequenced from one sample in a study of blood T cell repertoires in COVID-19. Clones were read by immunoSEQ multiplex PCR, and TCRdb kept only the in-frame ones, dropping some. Counted here are around 100,000 clones, around four fifths occurring once; the ten biggest clones make up around 10%. The sequenced sample was peripheral blood. These receptors all come from a woman in her seventies with acute or convalescent COVID-19.

The chain carries TRBV10-3 and TRBJ2-7; D is undetermined. Trimming stripped 7 bases from V and 1 base from J, with 11 bases between. Germline assignment: CDR1 ENHRY and CDR2 SYGVKD. The CDR3 is made up of 13 amino acids. The CDR3 DNA is TGTGCCATCACCCCGAGAGAATCCTACGAGCAGTACTTC. It yields the protein CAITPRESYEQYF.

The CDR3 DNA reads TGCGCCAGCAGGGAAACAGGGGGCTCTAATGAAAAACTGTTTTTT. It codes for CASRETGGSNEKLFF. The chain employs TRBV5-1 and TRBJ1-4; 9 bases fit TRBD1. The CDR3 is made up of 15 amino acids. V trimming: 5 bases; J trimming: 3 bases; junction bases outside the gene matches: 5. Germline CDR1 reads SGHRS; CDR2 reads YFSETQ.

This sequence joins TRBV6-6 and TRBJ1-5; D possibly corresponds to TRBD1 (5 bases). The CDR3 sequence is 17 residues long. V gave up 5 bases and J gave up 0 bases, with 17 bases separating them. Germline lookup yields CDR1 MNHNY and CDR2 SVGAGI (reference sequence). CDR3 loop: CASSPLGGGNSNQPQHF. For the CDR3, the DNA is TGTGCCAGCAGTCCCCTGGGGGGAGGAAATAGCAATCAGCCCCAGCATTTT.

This clone is a singleton in its sample. The gene calls are TRBV19 and TRBJ1-5; D perhaps matches TRBD1 (5 bases). The CDR3 spans 15 residues. The V and J ends lost 6 bases and 2 bases respectively, with 14 bases between them. Germline lookup yields CDR1 LNHDA and CDR2 SQIVND (reference sequence). CDR3 region: CASRGRSGGNQPQHF. The CDR3 DNA reads as TGTGCCAGTAGGGGCCGGTCGGGGGGCAATCAGCCCCAGCATTTT.

The chain employs TRBV6-8 and TRBJ2-1; 9 positions match TRBD2. V shed 3 bases, J shed 5 bases, and the junction held 5 bases outside the gene matches. CDR3 size: 15 residues. Germline CDR1 reads MNHGY; CDR2 reads SAAAGT. This CDR3 reads CASSYGGGANNEQFF. The CDR3 bases are TGTGCCAGCAGTTATGGCGGGGGGGCCAACAATGAGCAGTTCTTC.

The chain has TRBV6-5 and TRBJ1-6; TRBD1 matches 7 bases. Germline V CDR1 and CDR2: MNHEY, SVGAGI. The CDR3 has 12 residues. V dropped 7 bases and J dropped 16; count of bases not matched to a gene: 10. Here the CDR3 reads CASNKPGQLLHF. The CDR3 DNA sequence: TGTGCCAGCAATAAACCGGGACAGCTACTCCACTTT.

The gene calls are TRBV6-4 and TRBJ2-3; D ambiguous. The germline V gene has CDR1 MRHNA and CDR2 SNTAGT. The CDR3 runs to 13 residues. Trimming shortened V by 2 bases and J by 2 bases, and 5 bases separated the two germline ends. This CDR3 is CASSDEPTDTQYF. The DNA of the CDR3 is TGTGCCAGCAGTGACGAGCCCACAGATACGCAGTATTTT.

This rearrangement joins TRBV2 to TRBJ2-5; TRBD1 matches 8 bases. The V gene end was trimmed by 10 bases and the J gene end by 5 bases; junction bases not matched to a gene: 9. Germline CDR1 and CDR2: SNHLY and FYNNEI. The CDR3 is 13 amino acids. The CDR3 region is CATQGAMGETQYF. CDR3 sequence (DNA): TGTGCCACCCAGGGGGCCATGGGTGAGACCCAGTACTTC.

The chain has TRBV6-1 and TRBJ2-1, with 8 bases aligning to TRBD2. Germline loops: CDR1 MNHNS, CDR2 SASEGT. The V gene end was trimmed by 1 base and the J gene end by 6 bases; junction bases not matched to a gene: 11. The CDR3 spans 17 residues. CDR3 DNA: TGTGCCAGCAGTGAAGTATTGGTGGCGGGGGGCCCCAATGAGCAGTTCTTC. Translation: CASSEVLVAGGPNEQFF.

This clone was counted only a few times. The DNA is omitted, as the CDR3 cannot be located on it reliably, and the CDR3 follows TCRdb's listing. CDR3 sequence reads: CASSILGVNQPQHF. V and J are TRBV5-6 and TRBJ1-5. Inclusive of both ends, the CDR3 amounts to 14 amino acids. Germline CDR1 is SGHDT and CDR2 is YYEEEE.

The chain links TRBV24-1 to TRBJ2-3; 10 nucleotides line up with TRBD1. The CDR3 has 17 residues. Per the germline V gene, CDR1 is KGHDR and CDR2 is SFDVKD. The V segment lost 7 bases and the J segment 0 bases; nucleotides outside the gene matches: 9. For the CDR3, the DNA is TGTGCCACCAGCACAAGACAGGGGGCGTCTAGCACAGATACGCAGTATTTT. This encodes CATSTRQGASSTDTQYF.

The chain combines TRBV5-1 with TRBJ2-3, with no clear D. Germline V gives CDR1 SGHRS, CDR2 YFSETQ. This CDR3 is built from 14 residues. Trimming removed 0 bases at V and 0 bases at J, with 5 bases between. The DNA of the CDR3 is TGCGCCAGCAGCTTGGCCCCTAGCACAGATACGCAGTATTTT. Protein product: CASSLAPSTDTQYF.

The rearrangement joins TRBV29-1 to TRBJ1-2; 8 positions agree with TRBD1. The CDR3 runs to 14 residues. Germline CDR1 reads SQVTM; CDR2 reads ANQGSEA. The ends lost 3 bases at V and 8 bases at J; junction bases unmatched: 11. The CDR3 DNA reads as TGCAGCGTTGAGCTAGTATTGGCAGGGGGCGGCTACACCTTC. This translates into CSVELVLAGGGYTF.

The DNA for the CDR3 is TGCAGTGCTAGATCGGGGTATGAGGCTTTCTTT. Translating it yields CSARSGYEAFF. The J gene is TRBJ1-1, the V gene TRBV20-1; D unresolved. In germline, CDR1 is DFQATT, CDR2 SNEGSKA (reference sequence). Trimming removed 2 bases at V and 11 bases at J, with 12 bases between. This CDR3 has 11 amino acids.

CDR3 in amino acids: CASSQASADTQYF. The CDR3 bases are TGTGCCAGCAGCCAAGCTTCGGCAGATACGCAGTATTTT. The rearrangement uses TRBV3-1 (or the pseudogene TRBV3-2) and TRBJ2-3; D gene uncertain. Per germline, CDR1 LGHDT and CDR2 YNNKEL (reference sequence). The V end lost 1 base, the J end lost 4 bases, and 6 bases lay between the germline ends. The CDR3 runs to 13 residues.

The rearrangement uses TRBV6-5 and TRBJ1-2; TRBD1 agrees at 7 bases. Losses at the gene ends were 8 bases for V and 3 bases for J; bases not matched to a gene: 3. Germline CDR1 MNHEY, CDR2 SVGAGI. The CDR3 extends over 12 amino acids. The CDR3 region has the DNA TGTGCCAGCGCGGACAGGTACTATGGCTACACCTTC. Protein sequence: CASADRYYGYTF.

The chain joins TRBV18 to TRBJ1-2; D possibly corresponds to TRBD1 (5 bases). V was cut by 3 bases and J by 9 bases, with 17 bases left in between. Looked up from germline, CDR1 is KGHSH and CDR2 is LQKENI. The CDR3 extends over 14 amino acids. The CDR3 protein is CASSPGGGYRSYTF. The DNA of the CDR3 is TGTGCCAGCTCACCGGGGGGAGGATATCGAAGCTACACCTTC.

The V and J genes are TRBV28 and TRBJ1-2, with D possibly being TRBD1 (5 bases). This CDR3 has 15 amino acids. Germline CDR1 and CDR2: MDHEN and SYDVKM. The V and J ends lost 2 bases and 1 base respectively, with 11 bases between them. This CDR3 is CASSLGGRGNYGYTF. The CDR3 DNA follows: TGTGCCAGCAGTTTAGGAGGGAGGGGTAACTATGGCTACACCTTC.

The rearrangement joins TRBV7-9 to TRBJ1-6; no reliable D call. The CDR3 loop spans 14 amino acids. Germline lookup yields CDR1 SEHNR and CDR2 FQNEAQ (reference sequence). Trimming left V 5 bases short and J 9 bases short, with 14 bases between. CDR3 sequence: CASSRREESSPLHF. In nucleotides, the CDR3 is TGTGCCAGCAGCCGAAGAGAGGAAAGTTCACCCCTCCACTTT. Looking up the rest from reference TRBV7-9 and TRBJ1-6 gives the full variable domain: DTGVSQNPRHKITKRGQNVTFRCDPISEHNRLYWYRQTLGQGPEFLTYFQNEAQLEKSRLLSDRFSAERPKGSFSTLEIQRTEQGDSAMYLCASSRREESSPLHFGNGTRLTVT.

CDR3 protein: CAWVRSQAEAFF. The CDR3 DNA is TGTGCCTGGGTTCGCAGCCAGGCTGAAGCTTTCTTT. The rearrangement joins TRBV30 to TRBJ1-1; D gene unclear. The CDR3 loop spans 12 amino acids. In germline, CDR1 is GTSNPN, CDR2 SVGIG (reference sequence). V shed 5 bases and J shed 6 bases, with 13 bases lying between them.

The rearrangement uses TRBV19 and TRBJ2-3; perhaps TRBD2 as D (6 bases). V shed 7 bases and J shed 4 bases, with 6 bases lying between them. Germline V gene data show CDR1 as LNHDA and CDR2 as SQIVND (reference sequence). The CDR3 runs 11 residues. CDR3 DNA sequence: TGTGCCAGTAAGCGGGCAGATACGCAGTATTTT. This sequence encodes CASKRADTQYF.

V usage is TRBV7-9 and J usage is TRBJ2-4; possible D gene TRBD2, 6 bases. This CDR3 is built from 13 residues. The germline V gene has CDR1 SEHNR and CDR2 FQNEAQ (reference sequence). The germline V and J ends were trimmed by 1 base and 9 bases, with 10 bases remaining between them. CDR3 DNA sequence: TGTGCCAGCAGCTTAGAAGGGAGGAGCATTCAGTACTTC. Translated, it gives CASSLEGRSIQYF.

The J gene is TRBJ1-5, the V gene TRBV19, with 8 bases matching TRBD1. The length of the CDR3 is 13 residues. V lost 5 bases and J lost 8; bases outside the gene matches: 5. Germline V gene sequence: CDR1 LNHDA, CDR2 SQIVND (reference sequence). Here the CDR3 DNA reads TGTGCCAGTAGTGACAGGGGATTAGAGCCCCAGCATTTT. Translation: CASSDRGLEPQHF.

The chain couples TRBV7-8 to TRBJ2-3; 9 bases are shared with TRBD2. Per the germline V gene, CDR1 is SGHVS and CDR2 is FQNEAQ. J gave up 5 bases and V 5 bases, and 11 bases lay outside the gene matches. The CDR3 is 16 residues long. The CDR3 DNA sequence: TGTGCCAGCAGCCGGGCTAGCGGGGTTATACGAGATACGCAGTATTTT. This sequence encodes CASSRASGVIRDTQYF.